This entry lists 14 T cell receptor beta chains sequenced from one sample in a study of early stage breast cancer tumors (dated by TCRdb to 2016 to 2017). Library prep was done by the immunoSEQ multiplex PCR assay. TCRdb stores this immuneACCESS table with in-frame sequences only. Part of the clones is absent; in the studies checked, under half of the shortfall reflects unresolved V genes, and no reason is known for the rest. Across this sample there are roughly 58,000 clones, with 90% to 95% seen only once. Jointly, the top ten make up 4% to 5.5% of the sample. The sequencing input was blood. These receptors originate from a person aged 65-85 years with breast cancer.

About this clone itself: An end of the junction differs from the germline gene, which may be a read error. The sample contains more than one DNA sequence encoding this CDR3. The chain couples TRBV2 to TRBJ1-2, with 9 bases matching TRBD1. The CDR3 is 15 residues long. CDR1 and CDR2 (germline): SNHLY, FYNNEI. This chain's CDR3 is CASSTGTGFDYGYTF. The CDR3 nucleotides read TGTGCCAGCAGTACCGGGACAGGGTTCGACTATGGTTACACCTTC.

The genes are TRBV2 and TRBJ2-4; TRBD2 is a possible D gene (5 bases). Trimming cost V 4 bases and J 6 bases, with 16 bases left between them. Germline CDR1 is SNHLY and CDR2 is FYNNEI. This CDR3 has 15 residues. Written as DNA, the CDR3 is TGTGCCAGCAGTGTTGTCGAGGCTAGCTCAAACATTCAGTACTTC. Its translation: CASSVVEASSNIQYF.

The chain joins TRBV5-1 to TRBJ2-5, with no clear D. This CDR3 has 12 residues. CDR1 SGHRS and CDR2 YFSETQ come from the germline V gene. Trimming pared 2 bases from V and 3 bases from J, leaving 5 bases between. The CDR3 here is CASSFAEETQYF. Written as DNA, the CDR3 is TGCGCCAGCAGCTTCGCGGAAGAGACCCAGTACTTC.

This sequence joins TRBV28 and TRBJ2-1, with TRBD2 identical over 13 bases. This CDR3 region has 13 residues. Looked up from germline, CDR1 is MDHEN and CDR2 is SYDVKM. V dropped 8 bases and J dropped 8; count of bases not matched to a gene: 3. The CDR3, as DNA: TGTGCCAGCCGGACTAGCGGGAGCTATGAGCAGTTCTTC. This gives the protein CASRTSGSYEQFF.

The chain links TRBV5-8 to TRBJ1-1, with D maybe TRBD1 (6 bases). The germline V gene encodes CDR1 SGHTS and CDR2 YDEGEE. The CDR3 is made up of 14 amino acids. Trimming took off 6 bases at V and 4 bases at J, with 16 bases between the two ends. Written as DNA, the CDR3 is TGTGCCAGCACAAACAGGGAGGGACGCACTGAAGCTTTCTTT. This translates into CASTNREGRTEAFF.

The genes are TRBV9 and TRBJ2-5; 8 nucleotides agree with TRBD2. The J segment lost 5 bases and the V segment lost 2 bases, leaving 8 bases of the junction unmatched. The CDR3 has 15 residues. Germline lookup yields CDR1 SGDLS and CDR2 YYNGEE. The CDR3 DNA reads as TGTGCCAGCAGCGTTAGCGGGGTCCAATCGGAGACCCAGTACTTC. Translated: CASSVSGVQSETQYF.

As DNA, the CDR3 is TGTGCCAGCAGCATCGGACAGGGTCGGGATGAGCAGTTCTTC. Residues: CASSIGQGRDEQFF. The chain couples TRBV5-5 to TRBJ2-1, with TRBD1 matching 8 bases. CDR1 is SGHKS and CDR2 is YYEKEE in the germline V gene (reference sequence). CDR3 length: 14 residues. V gave up 4 bases and J gave up 8 bases; unmatched junction bases: 8.

This chain connects TRBV29-1 to TRBJ1-2, with D perhaps matching TRBD1 (6 bases). The CDR3 length is 13 residues. CDR1 is SQVTM and CDR2 is ANQGSEA in the germline V gene. V gave up 2 bases and J gave up 5 bases, with 12 bases separating them. The CDR3 DNA follows: TGCAGCGTTGAAAACAGGGTTGGGTATGGCTACACCTTC. Translation gives CSVENRVGYGYTF.

This chain connects TRBV6-1 to TRBJ1-1; D not certain. The CDR3 spans 13 residues. Germline V gives CDR1 MNHNS, CDR2 SASEGT. V was pared by 6 bases and J by 0 bases, with 8 bases between. CDR3 nucleotide sequence: TGTGCCAGCAGATGGGAGGTGAACACTGAAGCTTTCTTT. The encoded protein is CASRWEVNTEAFF.

This clone showed up just once. V gene TRBV19 combines with J gene TRBJ2-3; 10 bases match TRBD2. This CDR3 has 16 amino acids. Germline CDR1 is LNHDA and CDR2 is SQIVND (reference sequence). V dropped 5 bases and J dropped 3; count of bases not matched to a gene: 8. In DNA form, the CDR3 reads TGTGCCAGTAGTTCCGAGCGGGGGGGCGGGACAGATACGCAGTATTTT. Its protein is CASSSERGGGTDTQYF.

For the CDR3, the DNA is TGTGCCAGCAGCTTCTCCAGCGGGTTACTCTACGAGCAGTACTTC. Protein sequence: CASSFSSGLLYEQYF. The V and J genes are TRBV7-9 and TRBJ2-7, with D possibly being TRBD2 (6 bases). Trimming cost V 3 bases and J 3 bases, with 15 bases left between them. Germline CDR1 and CDR2: SEHNR and FQNEAQ (reference sequence). This CDR3 contains 15 residues.

This clone was observed once. V usage is TRBV7-8 and J usage is TRBJ2-7; TRBD1 aligns across 8 bases. The CDR3 is 15 amino acids. V shed 6 bases and J 0 bases; nucleotides not matched to a gene: 7. CDR1 SGHVS and CDR2 FQNEAQ come from the germline V gene. CDR3 nucleotide sequence: TGTGCCAGCAGGCCCGGGGACAGGAGCTCCTACGAGCAGTACTTC. This encodes CASRPGDRSSYEQYF. Supplemented by reference TRBV7-8 and TRBJ2-7, the full variable domain reads GAGVSQSPRYKVAKRGQDVALRCDPISGHVSLFWYQQALGQGPEFLTYFQNEAQLDKSGLPSDRFFAERPEGSVSTLKIQRTQQEDSAVYLCASRPGDRSSYEQYFGPGTRLTVT.

This sequence joins TRBV7-2 and TRBJ2-7, with D perhaps matching TRBD2 (6 bases). The germline V gene has CDR1 SGHTA and CDR2 FQGNSA. V lost 5 bases and J lost 4, with 24 bases in between. There are 17 residues in the CDR3. The CDR3 DNA reads TGTGCCAGCAGCGAACCAGCCGGGACTGGGAACCGTTACGAGCAGTACTTC. This gives the protein CASSEPAGTGNRYEQYF. The full variable domain, rest sourced from reference TRBV7-2 and TRBJ2-7, is GAGVSQSPSNKVTEKGKDVELRCDPISGHTALYWYRQSLGQGLEFLIYFQGNSAPDKSGLPSDRFSAERTGGSVSTLTIQRTQQEDSAVYLCASSEPAGTGNRYEQYFGPGTRLTVT.

The chain links TRBV7-9 to TRBJ2-7; 9 bases agree with TRBD1. The V segment lost 5 bases and the J segment 5 bases; nucleotides outside the gene matches: 10. CDR1 and CDR2 from the germline V gene are SEHNR and FQNEAQ (reference sequence). This CDR3 is 15 amino acids long. CDR3 protein: CASSRSGQGNHEQYF. CDR3 coding DNA: TGTGCCAGCAGCAGATCGGGACAGGGCAACCACGAGCAGTACTTC.